This is a list of T cell receptor beta chains from one sample in a study of T cell repertoires in cytomegalovirus infection. TCRdb analysed the reads with MiXCR anew, one entry per CDR3 protein. The sample yields about 310,000 distinct CDR3 sequences, 15% to 20% seen once. The sample comprised PBMCs. All receptors derive from a human donor in good health (CMV status not recorded). Some clones in this sample may be carry-over from other donors' samples. Each CDR3 is given with its conserved first and last residue. The order of the fields is D gene, clone size, V gene, J gene, CDR3 protein, CDR3 DNA. A D gene is named only where the DNA matches it firmly. Rows may omit the clone size; those that give it use once, few, many or a size class.

D: NA; size: NA; V: TRBV20-1; J: TRBJ1-2; CDR3: CSARDLSGANYGYTF; DNA: TGCAGTGCTAGAGATTTATCGGGGGCTAATTATGGCTACACCTTC
D: NA; size: many; V: TRBV7-2; J: TRBJ2-7; CDR3: CASSFGTAGNSYEQYF; DNA: TGTGCCAGCAGCTTTGGGACAGCGGGGAACTCCTACGAGCAGTACTTC
D: TRBD2; size: few; V: TRBV20-1; J: TRBJ2-3; CDR3: CSASSPSGGSNGRDTQYF; DNA: TGCAGTGCTAGTTCCCCTAGCGGGGGAAGCAATGGGAGAGATACGCAGTATTTT
D: NA; size: many; V: TRBV5-1; J: TRBJ2-3; CDR3: CASSFIGWGGTDTQYF; DNA: TGCGCCAGCAGCTTCATCGGATGGGGGGGCACAGATACGCAGTATTTT
D: NA; size: NA; V: TRBV7-2; J: TRBJ2-4; CDR3: CASSLVRNIQYF; DNA: TGTGCCAGCAGCTTAGTCCGAAACATTCAGTACTTC
D: NA; size: NA; V: TRBV6-1; J: TRBJ2-1; CDR3: CASSEGSRYNEQFF; DNA: TGTGCCAGCAGTGAAGGGTCCAGGTACAATGAGCAGTTCTTC
D: NA; size: few; V: TRBV5-4; J: TRBJ2-3; CDR3: CASSLVGASASTDTQYF; DNA: TGTGCCAGCAGCTTGGTGGGGGCCTCCGCGAGCACAGATACGCAGTATTTT
D: NA; size: NA; V: TRBV19; J: TRBJ1-2; CDR3: CASSHWDATNYGYTF; DNA: TGTGCCAGTAGCCACTGGGACGCTACCAACTATGGCTACACCTTC
D: TRBD1; size: many; V: TRBV7-2; J: TRBJ2-7; CDR3: CASSLAGTVSYEQYF; DNA: TGTGCCAGCAGCTTAGCCGGGACAGTCTCCTACGAGCAGTACTTC
D: TRBD1; size: NA; V: TRBV28; J: TRBJ1-1; CDR3: CASSISGQDEAFF; DNA: TGTGCCAGCAGTATCTCGGGACAGGATGAAGCTTTCTTT
D: TRBD2; size: few; V: TRBV29-1; J: TRBJ2-5; CDR3: CSVGSSSGGPETQYF; DNA: TGCAGCGTTGGCTCGTCTAGCGGGGGGCCAGAGACCCAGTACTTC